This TCR beta chain was profiled in a study of blood T cell repertoires in COVID-19. The overall study: PBMCs, B-cell-depleted T cells, or T cells were the source of the cDNA or gDNA that made up the material.

Study processing details: From reference gene primer amplification, estimates of nucleated cell counts were derived. Sequencing used immunoSEQ multiplex PCR; TCRdb keeps in-frame clones, though not all of them. V and J calls and clone size are as listed in that table; D and trimming were resolved from the DNA. The sample comprises about 190,000 clones, 88% of which are singletons, and approximately 4% rests with the top ten. The CDR3 loop spans 15 amino acids. Germline CDR1 SGHAT, CDR2 FQNNGV. The junction had 2 bases not matched to a gene; V was cut back by 3 bases and J by 3 bases. The origin of this receptor is a human donor in a cohort sampled during active COVID-19. Sequenced material: peripheral blood. The chain employs TRBV11-2 and TRBJ2-5; the match to TRBD2 covers 12 bases. CDR3 protein: CASSFRLAGEETQYF. For the CDR3, the DNA is TGTGCCAGCAGCTTTCGACTAGCGGGAGAAGAGACCCAGTACTTC.